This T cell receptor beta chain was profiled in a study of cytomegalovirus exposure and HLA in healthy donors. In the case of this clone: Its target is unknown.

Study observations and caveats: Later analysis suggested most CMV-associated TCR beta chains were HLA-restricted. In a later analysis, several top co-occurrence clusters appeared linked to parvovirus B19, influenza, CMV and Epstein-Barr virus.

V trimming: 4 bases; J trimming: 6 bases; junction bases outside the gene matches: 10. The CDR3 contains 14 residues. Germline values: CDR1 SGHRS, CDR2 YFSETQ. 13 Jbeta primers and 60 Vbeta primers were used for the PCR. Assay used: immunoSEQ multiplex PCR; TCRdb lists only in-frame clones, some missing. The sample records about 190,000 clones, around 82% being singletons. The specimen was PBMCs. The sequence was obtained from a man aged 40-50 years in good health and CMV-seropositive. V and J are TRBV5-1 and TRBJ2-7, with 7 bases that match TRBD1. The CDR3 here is CASSIQGLSTEQYF. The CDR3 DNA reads TGCGCCAGCAGCATACAGGGGCTTAGCACCGAGCAGTACTTC.